These 32 T cell receptor beta chains came from one sample sequenced in a study of metastatic and nonmetastatic thyroid tumors. With MiXCR, TCRdb called clones anew from the PCR reads. The sample comprises 15,000 or so clones, approximately 30% of which are singletons, and around 12% rests with the top ten. None of the patients had undergone any treatment ahead of thyroid surgery. Sequenced input: tumor tissue. Every receptor here comes from a male donor with papillary thyroid cancer or a benign thyroid nodule (not recorded which). Some clones in this sample may be carry-over from other donors' samples.

CDR3 amino acids: CASSEGQRGYTF. The CDR3 nucleotides are TGTGCCAGCAGTGAAGGTCAGCGCGGCTACACCTTC. The chain carries TRBV2 and TRBJ1-2; D not resolved. The germline V and J ends were trimmed by 1 base and 8 bases, with 8 bases remaining between them. This CDR3 contains 12 residues. Per the germline V gene, CDR1 is SNHLY and CDR2 is FYNNEI.

This chain connects TRBV7-3 to TRBJ2-3; 12 bases map to TRBD2. Germline V lookup: CDR1 SGHTA, CDR2 FQGTGA. V lost 4 bases, J lost 6 bases, and 14 bases stayed unmatched. The CDR3 spans 18 residues. CDR3: CASSSNGLAGGLADTQYF. DNA of the CDR3: TGTGCCAGCAGCTCAAACGGCCTAGCGGGAGGGCTTGCCGATACGCAGTATTTT.

This clone was seen repeatedly, ten times or more. This may arise from a read error, as a much more abundant clone is one base away. This specimen includes other DNA sequences encoding the same CDR3. This chain joins TRBV12-5 and TRBJ2-7, with 11 bases lining up with TRBD2. There are 18 residues in the CDR3. Per the germline V gene, CDR1 is LGHNT and CDR2 is FRNRAP. CDR3 region: CASGLVNSPSGRKCEQYF. The CDR3 DNA is TGTGCTAGCGGTTTGGTTAATTCCCCTAGCGGGAGGAAATGCGAGCAGTACTTC.

This clone was seen ten or more times. V is TRBV11-1 and J is TRBJ1-1; TRBD1 is a possible D gene (6 bases). From germline, CDR1 is SGHAT and CDR2 FQDESV (reference sequence). The CDR3 runs to 13 residues. With 5 bases removed from V and 1 base from J, the gap between germline ends came to 8 bases. CDR3 in amino acids: CASSLGGNTEAFF. In DNA, the CDR3 is TGTGCCAGCAGCCTAGGGGGGAACACTGAAGCTTTCTTT. Together with reference TRBV11-1 and TRBJ1-1, the CDR3 gives the full variable domain: EAEVAQSPRYKITEKSQAVAFWCDPISGHATLYWYRQILGQGPELLVQFQDESVVDDSQLPKDRFSAERLKGVDSTLKIQPAELGDSAMYLCASSLGGNTEAFFGQGTRLTVV.

The chain recombines TRBV11-2 with TRBJ1-1; TRBD1 aligns across 7 bases. Germline values: CDR1 SGHAT, CDR2 FQNNGV. The junction had 4 bases not matched to a gene; V was cut back by 5 bases and J by 1 base. CDR3 length: 14 amino acids. The CDR3 sequence is CASSHGTANTEAFF. CDR3 bases: TGTGCCAGCAGCCACGGGACAGCGAACACTGAAGCTTTCTTT.

Sample share makes this clone medium-sized. The J gene is TRBJ2-1, the V gene TRBV5-1, with D hard to call. CDR3 length equals 14 residues. Germline assignment: CDR1 SGHRS and CDR2 YFSETQ. V lost 5 bases and J 2 bases, leaving 11 bases between the germline ends. The CDR3 DNA reads as TGCGCCAGCAGGGACGGAAGCGCCTACAATGAGCAGTTCTTC. Translation: CASRDGSAYNEQFF.

The table lists this clone with many counts. V gene TRBV28 combines with J gene TRBJ2-3; D is undetermined. Germline CDR1 MDHEN, CDR2 SYDVKM. V dropped 3 bases and J dropped 2 bases, with 15 bases sitting between them. This CDR3 region has 16 residues. The CDR3 coding sequence is TGTGCCAGCAGTTTCTCTGTGGTTACCCTCACAGATACGCAGTATTTT. It is translated as CASSFSVVTLTDTQYF.

This clone was seen only a few times. The V call is TRBV6-5, the J call TRBJ2-3; D is unresolved. V shed 2 bases and J shed 1 base, with 7 bases lying between them. Germline V gene data show CDR1 as MNHEY and CDR2 as SVGAGI. The CDR3 is 14 residues long. In DNA, the CDR3 is TGTGCCAGCAGTTACGTTTACGGCACAGATACGCAGTATTTT. Protein: CASSYVYGTDTQYF.

This clone has a handful of counts. This rearrangement joins TRBV6-1 to TRBJ1-2, with unresolved D. V was cut by 7 bases and J by 0 bases, with 15 bases left in between. The CDR3 is 15 amino acids. In germline, CDR1 is MNHNS, CDR2 SASEGT. The CDR3 bases are TGTGCCAGCACCAGAGCAACACGATCTAACTATGGCTACACCTTC. This encodes CASTRATRSNYGYTF.

This chain uses TRBV7-9 with TRBJ2-5; 8 bases agree with TRBD1. The V gene's germline CDR1 is SEHNR and CDR2 FQNEAQ (reference sequence). With 6 bases clipped from V and 2 bases from J, the junction kept 2 bases outside the gene matches. The CDR3 totals 13 residues. The DNA of the CDR3 is TGTGCCAGCAGGAGGGACAGGCAAGAGACCCAGTACTTC. It encodes CASRRDRQETQYF. The whole variable domain, remainder taken from reference TRBV7-9 and TRBJ2-5, is DTGVSQNPRHKITKRGQNVTFRCDPISEHNRLYWYRQTLGQGPEFLTYFQNEAQLEKSRLLSDRFSAERPKGSFSTLEIQRTEQGDSAMYLCASRRDRQETQYFGPGTRLLVL.

In its sample, this clone was seen many times. This chain connects TRBV29-1 to TRBJ2-7; a possible D gene is TRBD1 (6 bases). The germline V gene encodes CDR1 SQVTM and CDR2 ANQGSEA. V gave up 7 bases and J gave up 3 bases, with 10 bases separating them. The CDR3 has 11 residues. For the CDR3, the DNA is TGCAGCGCGGGACAAGACTACGAGCAGTACTTC. Translation gives CSAGQDYEQYF.

The rearrangement links TRBV18 to TRBJ2-3; D gene unclear. The CDR3 loop spans 12 amino acids. Trimming took off 6 bases at V and 2 bases at J, with 6 bases between the two ends. Germline-derived CDR1 and CDR2 are KGHSH and LQKENI. The CDR3 nucleotides are TGTGCCAGCTCCCAAAACACAGATACGCAGTATTTT. As protein: CASSQNTDTQYF.

The chain couples TRBV14 to TRBJ2-5; tentative D call: TRBD2 (5 bases). The CDR3 loop spans 14 amino acids. Germline values: CDR1 SGHDN, CDR2 FVKESK. Trimming pared 1 base from V and 3 bases from J, leaving 9 bases between. The DNA for the CDR3 is TGTGCCAGCAGCCAAGCATACGGGAAAGAGACCCAGTACTTC. This codes for CASSQAYGKETQYF.

The V and J genes are TRBV30 and TRBJ1-1; D possibly corresponds to TRBD1 (6 bases). CDR1 GTSNPN and CDR2 SVGIG come from the germline V gene (reference sequence). V gave up 6 bases and J gave up 1 base, with 12 bases separating them. The CDR3 is made up of 13 amino acids. The CDR3 DNA follows: TGTGCCTGCCGAGGACAGCCGAACACTGAAGCTTTCTTT. The encoded protein is CACRGQPNTEAFF.

The table lists this clone with many counts. The chain couples TRBV5-6 to TRBJ1-2, with 9 nucleotides matching TRBD1. The V gene end was trimmed by 5 bases and the J gene end by 2 bases; junction bases not matched to a gene: 19. Germline V gene lookup returns CDR1 SGHDT and CDR2 YYEEEE. The CDR3 has 19 residues. This CDR3 is CASSQFRDRAGERNYGYTF. The CDR3 DNA reads TGTGCCAGCAGTCAATTCCGGGACAGGGCCGGAGAAAGAAACTATGGCTACACCTTC.

This chain links TRBV20-1 with TRBJ1-1; D possibly corresponds to TRBD1 (6 bases). Germline loops: CDR1 DFQATT, CDR2 SNEGSKA (reference sequence). The CDR3 is 13 residues long. Between the trimmed V and J ends, which lost 1 base and 3 bases, there was a span of 9 bases. The CDR3 bases are TGCAGTGCTAGAGTGGCAGGGGACACTGAAGCTTTCTTT. This sequence encodes CSARVAGDTEAFF.

The chain couples TRBV15 to TRBJ2-6, with D tentatively TRBD1 (6 bases). The germline V gene encodes CDR1 LNHNV and CDR2 YYDKDF (reference sequence). V lost 4 bases, J lost 0 bases, and 16 bases lay in between. The CDR3 contains 18 residues. The CDR3 sequence: CATSNGNQGSSGANVLTF. CDR3 DNA: TGTGCCACCAGCAACGGAAACCAGGGGAGCTCTGGGGCCAACGTCCTGACTTTC. Using reference TRBV15 and TRBJ2-6 for the parts outside the CDR3, the full variable domain is DAMVIQNPRYQVTQFGKPVTLSCSQTLNHNVMYWYQQKSSQAPKLLFHYYDKDFNNEADTPDNFQSRRPNTSFCFLDIRSPGLGDTAMYLCATSNGNQGSSGANVLTFGAGSRLTVL.

The chain combines TRBV7-9 with TRBJ1-1, with D unresolved. This CDR3 spans 11 amino acids. Germline CDR1 reads SEHNR; CDR2 reads FQNEAQ (reference sequence). Trimming pared 9 bases from V and 0 bases from J, leaving 5 bases between. The CDR3 nucleotides read TGTGCCAGTCAGATGAACACTGAAGCTTTCTTT. This codes for CASQMNTEAFF.

The rearrangement joins TRBV24-1 to TRBJ2-2; a possible D gene is TRBD2 (6 bases). The length of the CDR3 is 14 residues. Germline V lookup: CDR1 KGHDR, CDR2 SFDVKD. V was trimmed by 6 bases and J by 10 bases, leaving 17 bases between them. This chain's CDR3 is CATSRGGAPSELFF. In DNA form, the CDR3 reads TGTGCCACCAGTCGAGGAGGGGCACCGTCGGAGCTGTTTTTT.

This chain connects TRBV27 to TRBJ2-7; 14 nucleotides line up with TRBD2. V gave up 5 bases and J gave up 3 bases; unmatched junction bases: 3. The CDR3 spans 15 residues. CDR1 MNHEY and CDR2 SMNVEV come from the germline V gene (reference sequence). In DNA, the CDR3 is TGTGCCAGCAGTAGGGGACTAGCGGGAGTCTACGAGCAGTACTTC. Protein sequence: CASSRGLAGVYEQYF.

This clone ranks as medium-sized. The J gene is TRBJ1-2, the V gene TRBV6-1; 9 nucleotides line up with TRBD1. Germline CDR1 and CDR2: MNHNS and SASEGT. Trimming cost V 4 bases and J 2 bases; bases outside gene matches: 5. The CDR3 is made up of 15 amino acids. CDR3 bases: TGTGCCAGCAGTGTGGGACAGGGTGGGAACTATGGCTACACCTTC. It encodes CASSVGQGGNYGYTF.

By sample share, this clone is medium-sized (0.01 to 0.1%). The chain couples TRBV5-1 to TRBJ2-1, with 8 nucleotides matching TRBD2. V gave up 6 bases and J gave up 4 bases; unmatched junction bases: 15. This CDR3 is 17 amino acids long. Germline CDR1 and CDR2: SGHRS and YFSETQ. In nucleotides, the CDR3 is TGCGCCAGCACCTTCGGGAGGGACTGGTCGAATTACAATGAGCAGTTCTTC. Protein product: CASTFGRDWSNYNEQFF.

In this sample, this clone turned up a few times. Other nucleotide sequences from this sample produce the same CDR3. J is TRBJ1-3 and V is TRBV2; D is possibly TRBD1 (6 bases). The length of the CDR3 is 14 residues. Germline-derived CDR1 and CDR2 are SNHLY and FYNNEI. V lost 9 bases and J 0 bases, leaving 12 bases between the germline ends. CDR3 sequence: CARSTGDSGNTIYF. The CDR3 DNA reads as TGTGCCAGATCGACAGGAGACTCTGGAAACACCATATATTTT.

By proportion, this clone is medium-sized. V gene TRBV28 combines with J gene TRBJ2-1; D ambiguous. Germline V gene sequence: CDR1 MDHEN, CDR2 SYDVKM. The CDR3 is made up of 11 amino acids. Deletions cut 3 bases from V and 8 bases from J, with 5 bases between. CDR3 loop: CASSLVDEQFF. The CDR3 DNA reads as TGTGCCAGCAGTTTGGTGGATGAGCAGTTCTTC.

Concerning this clone itself: One end of the junction does not line up with germline, which may come from a read error. The CDR3 nucleotides read TGTGCCACCAGTGTAACTAGCGGGAGGGCCTGGGTTTGGAATGAGCAGTCCTTC. It encodes CATSVTSGRAWVWNEQSF. The V and J genes are TRBV24-1 and TRBJ2-1; the match to TRBD2 covers 13 bases. The CDR3 consists of 18 residues. Germline CDR1 and CDR2: KGHDR and SFDVKD.

The sample holds a few counts of this clone. The chain carries TRBV6-1 and TRBJ2-7, with TRBD1 matching over 7 bases. V lost 5 bases to trimming and J lost 3 bases; unmatched junction nucleotides: 10. The germline V gene encodes CDR1 MNHNS and CDR2 SASEGT. This CDR3 has 15 residues. CDR3 sequence reads: CASSKTQGVLYEQYF. The CDR3 DNA follows: TGTGCCAGCAGTAAAACCCAGGGGGTCCTCTACGAGCAGTACTTC.

This clone was recorded at least ten times. A much more abundant neighbour one base away suggests this may be a read error. The J gene is TRBJ2-2, the V gene TRBV12-3 or TRBV12-4; the D call may be TRBD1 or TRBD2 (5 bases each). The CDR3 covers 13 residues. V lost 6 bases and J lost 6, with 11 bases in between. CDR3 sequence reads: CASRTRGPGELFF. CDR3 nucleotides: TGTGCCAGCAGAACTCGGGGACCCGGGGAGCTGTTTTTT.

By share, this clone counts as medium-sized (0.01 to 0.1%). The chain recombines TRBV6-2 or TRBV6-3 with TRBJ2-7; the D gene is possibly TRBD2 (6 bases). CDR1 is MNHEY, CDR2 SVGEGT, per germline. This CDR3 has 15 amino acids. Trimming shortened V by 5 bases and J by 5 bases, and 19 bases separated the two germline ends. In nucleotides, the CDR3 is TGTGCCAGCAGTCTTACGGAGGCCGCGGGAAACGAGCAGTACTTC. Residues: CASSLTEAAGNEQYF.

This clone was counted many times. This sequence joins TRBV19 and TRBJ1-1; 9 bases match TRBD1. The J segment lost 5 bases and the V segment lost 6 bases, leaving 13 bases of the junction unmatched. The germline V gene has CDR1 LNHDA and CDR2 SQIVND (reference sequence). The CDR3 consists of 16 residues. The CDR3 DNA sequence: TGTGCCAGTAGCCATGGACAGGGGAAAGTTCGGACTGAAGCTTTCTTT. Translated: CASSHGQGKVRTEAFF.

This clone was seen at least ten times. The rearrangement links TRBV18 to TRBJ2-3; no definite D call. This CDR3 comprises 16 residues. Per the germline V gene, CDR1 is KGHSH and CDR2 is LQKENI. V lost 2 bases and J lost 1, with 13 bases in between. The CDR3 DNA reads TGTGCCAGCTCACCAGATGGACGCTACGGCACAGATACGCAGTATTTT. Residues: CASSPDGRYGTDTQYF.

The chain uses TRBV11-2 and TRBJ1-1; D ambiguous. Germline loops: CDR1 SGHAT, CDR2 FQNNGV. The length of the CDR3 is 13 residues. The germline V and J ends were trimmed by 4 bases and 1 base, with 7 bases remaining between them. CDR3 sequence (DNA): TGTGCCAGCAGCTATCACTCGAACACTGAAGCTTTCTTT. Translation gives CASSYHSNTEAFF.

This clone showed up many times. J is TRBJ2-3 and V is TRBV11-2, with no clear D. V lost 6 bases and J lost 2, with 12 bases in between. CDR3 length equals 14 residues. CDR1 and CDR2 from the germline V gene are SGHAT and FQNNGV. CDR3 protein: CASRAAPNTDTQYF. CDR3 bases: TGTGCCAGCAGAGCCGCCCCCAACACAGATACGCAGTATTTT.